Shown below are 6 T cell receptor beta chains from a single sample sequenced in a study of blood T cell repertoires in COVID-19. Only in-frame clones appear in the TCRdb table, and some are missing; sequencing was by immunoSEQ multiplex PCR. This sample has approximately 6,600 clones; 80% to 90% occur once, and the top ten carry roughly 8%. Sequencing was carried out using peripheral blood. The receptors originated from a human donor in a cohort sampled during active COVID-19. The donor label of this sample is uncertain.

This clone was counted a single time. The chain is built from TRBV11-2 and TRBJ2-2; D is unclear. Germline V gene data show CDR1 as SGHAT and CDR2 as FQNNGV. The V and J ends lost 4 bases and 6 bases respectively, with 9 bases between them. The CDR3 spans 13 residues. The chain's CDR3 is CASSSVPSGELFF. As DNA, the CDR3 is TGTGCCAGCAGCTCGGTTCCCTCCGGGGAGCTGTTTTTT.

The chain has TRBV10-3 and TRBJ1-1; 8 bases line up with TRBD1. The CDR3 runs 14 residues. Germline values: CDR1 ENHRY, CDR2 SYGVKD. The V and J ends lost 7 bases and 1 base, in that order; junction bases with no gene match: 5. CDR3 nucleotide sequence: TGTGCCATCAAAAAGGACAGGGAGAACACTGAAGCTTTCTTT. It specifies CAIKKDRENTEAFF.

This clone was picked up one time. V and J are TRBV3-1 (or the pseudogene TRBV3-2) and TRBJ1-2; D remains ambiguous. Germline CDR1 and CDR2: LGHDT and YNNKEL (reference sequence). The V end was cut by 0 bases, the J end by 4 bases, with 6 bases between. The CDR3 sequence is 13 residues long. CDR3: CASSQDGGYGYTF. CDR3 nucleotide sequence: TGTGCCAGCAGCCAAGACGGTGGCTATGGCTACACCTTC.

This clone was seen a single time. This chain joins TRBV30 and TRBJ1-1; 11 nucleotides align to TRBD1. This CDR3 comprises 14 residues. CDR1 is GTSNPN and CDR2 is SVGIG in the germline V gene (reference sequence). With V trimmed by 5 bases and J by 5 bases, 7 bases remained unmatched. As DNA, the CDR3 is TGTGCCTGGGGACGGGACAGGGGGACGACTGAAGCTTTCTTT. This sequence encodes CAWGRDRGTTEAFF.

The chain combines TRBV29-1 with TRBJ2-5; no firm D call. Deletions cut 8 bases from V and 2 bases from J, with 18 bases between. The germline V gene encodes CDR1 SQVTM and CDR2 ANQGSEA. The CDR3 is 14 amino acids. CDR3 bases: TGCAGCACCTCCTTCGGCGGAATACAAGAGACCCAGTACTTC. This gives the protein CSTSFGGIQETQYF.

Here the CDR3 DNA reads TGTGCCAGCAGCTCGGGACTAGCGGGGGGGCCGGGCTACAATGAGCAGTTCTTC. Its translation is CASSSGLAGGPGYNEQFF. The chain has TRBV5-8 and TRBJ2-1; TRBD2 agrees at 16 bases. With V trimmed by 3 bases and J by 3 bases, 6 bases remained unmatched. Germline V CDR1 and CDR2: SGHTS, YDEGEE. The CDR3 runs 18 residues.